Listed below are T cell receptor beta chains from one sample, sequenced in a study of shared clonotypes between healthy human individuals. TCRdb keeps only in-frame clones here, not all; method: immunoSEQ multiplex PCR. Of 2 million to 3 million clones in the sample, approximately 92% were seen once. Sequencing was performed on naive CD4+ T cells sorted from blood. Receptors were obtained from a man younger than 35 in good health. Each CDR3 is given with its conserved first and last residue. The order of the fields is J gene, clone size, V gene, D gene, CDR3 DNA, CDR3 protein. A D gene is named only where the DNA matches it firmly. Rows may omit the clone size; those that give it use once, few, many or a size class.

J gene: TRBJ2-7; clone size: .; V gene: TRBV15; D gene: .; CDR3 DNA: TGTGCCACCAGCAGAGATCCGGACGGTTTCTACGAGCAGTACTTC; CDR3 protein: CATSRDPDGFYEQYF
J gene: TRBJ2-1; clone size: once; V gene: TRBV5-1; D gene: .; CDR3 DNA: TGCGCCAGCAGCCTGAGACTTAGCTCCTACAATGAGCAGTTCTTC; CDR3 protein: CASSLRLSSYNEQFF
J gene: TRBJ2-5; clone size: .; V gene: TRBV5-1; D gene: TRBD2; CDR3 DNA: TGCGCCAGCAGACTAGCGGGGGAAGAGACCCAGTACTTC; CDR3 protein: CASRLAGEETQYF
J gene: TRBJ2-5; clone size: .; V gene: TRBV7-9; D gene: .; CDR3 DNA: TGTGCCAGCAGCCCACTAGTAGAGACCCAGTACTTC; CDR3 protein: CASSPLVETQYF
J gene: TRBJ2-7; clone size: .; V gene: TRBV2; D gene: .; CDR3 DNA: TGTGCCAGCAGCCCGAACCGGGACGGCGGTTACGAGCAGTACTTC; CDR3 protein: CASSPNRDGGYEQYF
J gene: TRBJ1-2; clone size: .; V gene: TRBV6-5; D gene: .; CDR3 DNA: TGTGCCAGCAGTTCGGGAGGGAGGTGGTATGGCTACACCTTC; CDR3 protein: CASSSGGRWYGYTF
J gene: TRBJ1-1; clone size: .; V gene: TRBV18; D gene: TRBD1; CDR3 DNA: TGTGCCAGCTCACGGACAGGGATGGCGACGAACACTGAAGCTTTCTTT; CDR3 protein: CASSRTGMATNTEAFF
J gene: TRBJ1-6; clone size: .; V gene: TRBV4-1; D gene: TRBD1; CDR3 DNA: TGCGCCAGCAGCCAAGAGGGGACAGCCTATAATTCACCCCTCCACTTT; CDR3 protein: CASSQEGTAYNSPLHF
J gene: TRBJ2-1; clone size: .; V gene: TRBV11-3; D gene: .; CDR3 DNA: TGTGCCAGCAGCTTGAGGGGGGGCTACAATGAGCAGTTCTTC; CDR3 protein: CASSLRGGYNEQFF
J gene: TRBJ1-1; clone size: once; V gene: TRBV6-1; D gene: .; CDR3 DNA: TGTGCCGCCGCGGGGGGTGGTGAAGCTTTCTTT; CDR3 protein: CAAAGGGEAFF
J gene: TRBJ2-7; clone size: few; V gene: TRBV18; D gene: .; CDR3 DNA: TGTGCCAGCTCACCTATGGGGGGCGAGCAGTACTTC; CDR3 protein: CASSPMGGEQYF
J gene: TRBJ1-6; clone size: .; V gene: TRBV6-1; D gene: TRBD1; CDR3 DNA: TGTGCCAGCTTGAGGACAGGGGAAAATTCACCCCTCCACTTT; CDR3 protein: CASLRTGENSPLHF
J gene: TRBJ1-1; clone size: .; V gene: TRBV2; D gene: .; CDR3 DNA: TGTGCCGCGGCGAGTGCTGAAGCTTTCTTT; CDR3 protein: CAAASAEAFF
J gene: TRBJ1-3; clone size: .; V gene: TRBV9; D gene: .; CDR3 DNA: TGTGCCAGCAGCAACCCGGGCCTCTCTGGAAACACCATATATTTT; CDR3 protein: CASSNPGLSGNTIYF
J gene: TRBJ1-2; clone size: .; V gene: TRBV7-2; D gene: .; CDR3 DNA: TGTGCCAGCAGCGTTGGGACGGGAGCTTATGGCTACACCTTC; CDR3 protein: CASSVGTGAYGYTF
J gene: TRBJ2-7; clone size: .; V gene: TRBV14; D gene: TRBD2; CDR3 DNA: TGTGCCAGCAGCCAAGATTCGACTAGCGGGTCCTACGAGCAGTACTTC; CDR3 protein: CASSQDSTSGSYEQYF
J gene: TRBJ2-7; clone size: .; V gene: TRBV5-4; D gene: .; CDR3 DNA: TGTGCCAGCAGCTTGGACAGGGTTACCTACGAGCAGTACTTC; CDR3 protein: CASSLDRVTYEQYF
J gene: TRBJ2-3; clone size: .; V gene: TRBV11-2; D gene: TRBD1; CDR3 DNA: TGTGCCAGCACCCTTAGGGGGCTAATGGGAACAGATACGCAGTATTTT; CDR3 protein: CASTLRGLMGTDTQYF
J gene: TRBJ1-5; clone size: .; V gene: TRBV11-2; D gene: .; CDR3 DNA: TGTGCCAGCAGCTTAGGGGAGGATAAGCCCCAGCATTTT; CDR3 protein: CASSLGEDKPQHF
J gene: TRBJ2-1; clone size: once; V gene: TRBV5-6; D gene: .; CDR3 DNA: TGTGCCAGCAGCTTGTTCTGGGATTCGAGCTCCTACAATGAGCAGTTCTTC; CDR3 protein: CASSLFWDSSSYNEQFF
J gene: TRBJ1-2; clone size: .; V gene: TRBV19; D gene: TRBD1; CDR3 DNA: TGTGCCAGTAGTATTCGATCGGGAGGGGGCGCGGTTGGCTACACCTTC; CDR3 protein: CASSIRSGGGAVGYTF
J gene: TRBJ2-5; clone size: .; V gene: TRBV7-9; D gene: TRBD2; CDR3 DNA: TGTGCCAGCAGCCCCATAGCGGGGGGACGAGAGACCCAGTACTTC; CDR3 protein: CASSPIAGGRETQYF
J gene: TRBJ2-5; clone size: .; V gene: TRBV2; D gene: TRBD2; CDR3 DNA: TGTGCCAGCAGTGATTCTAGCGGGAGGATTAAAGAGACCCAGTACTTC; CDR3 protein: CASSDSSGRIKETQYF
J gene: TRBJ2-6; clone size: .; V gene: TRBV5-1; D gene: .; CDR3 DNA: TGCGCCAGCCGTGATTCTGGGGCCAACGTCCTGACTTTC; CDR3 protein: CASRDSGANVLTF
J gene: TRBJ1-2; clone size: .; V gene: TRBV9; D gene: TRBD1; CDR3 DNA: TGTGCCAGCAGCGTCGGACAGGCAGCCCGGCACTATGGCTACACCTTC; CDR3 protein: CASSVGQAARHYGYTF
J gene: TRBJ2-2; clone size: .; V gene: TRBV5-4; D gene: .; CDR3 DNA: TGTGCCAGCAGCTTGGCAGCTGGGGGGAAAACCGGGGAGCTGTTTTTT; CDR3 protein: CASSLAAGGKTGELFF